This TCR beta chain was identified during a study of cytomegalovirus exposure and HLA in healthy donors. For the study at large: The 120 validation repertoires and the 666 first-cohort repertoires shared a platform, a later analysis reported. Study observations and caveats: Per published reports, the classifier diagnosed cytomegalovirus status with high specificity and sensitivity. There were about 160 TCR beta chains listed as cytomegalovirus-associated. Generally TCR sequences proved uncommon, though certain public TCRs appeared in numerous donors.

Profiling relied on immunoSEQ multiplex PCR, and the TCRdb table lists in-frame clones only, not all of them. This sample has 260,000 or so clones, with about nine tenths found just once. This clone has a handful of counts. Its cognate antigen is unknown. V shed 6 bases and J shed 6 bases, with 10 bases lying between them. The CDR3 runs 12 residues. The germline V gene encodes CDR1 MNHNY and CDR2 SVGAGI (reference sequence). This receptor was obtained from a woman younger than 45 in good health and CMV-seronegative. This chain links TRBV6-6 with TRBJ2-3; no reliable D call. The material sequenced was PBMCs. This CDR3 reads CASSPLSDTQYF. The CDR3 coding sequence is TGTGCCAGCAGCCCCCTCTCCGATACGCAGTATTTT.